This TCR beta chain was retrieved from a study of T cell responses to AZD1222 COVID-19 vaccine. Whole-study context: Pooled samples include second doses given at about 4 or 12 weeks.

Regarding this clone: Its matching antigen is unknown.

Overall study findings and caveats: Regions left unmutated in variants are reportedly the target of nearly half of spike-specific TCRs. Spike-specific TCRs gained breadth and depth after people received two AZD1222 doses. At baseline, just 5 or 6 AZD1222 recipients tested seropositive.

The germline V gene has CDR1 KGHDR and CDR2 SFDVKD. V shed 1 base, J shed 3 bases, and the junction held 8 bases outside the gene matches. CDR3 size: 16 residues. Measured with immunoSEQ multiplex PCR; TCRdb has only the in-frame clones, and not every one. The sample lists some 130,000 clones; around nine tenths were seen once. The chain is built from TRBV24-1 and TRBJ2-7, with TRBD1 matching over 7 bases. This sequence originates from an adult in good health. The sequenced sample was peripheral blood, obtained on day 0 of AZD1222 vaccination. This CDR3 reads CATSDLGDSGIYEQYF. For the CDR3, the DNA is TGTGCCACCAGTGATTTAGGGGACAGTGGGATCTACGAGCAGTACTTC.